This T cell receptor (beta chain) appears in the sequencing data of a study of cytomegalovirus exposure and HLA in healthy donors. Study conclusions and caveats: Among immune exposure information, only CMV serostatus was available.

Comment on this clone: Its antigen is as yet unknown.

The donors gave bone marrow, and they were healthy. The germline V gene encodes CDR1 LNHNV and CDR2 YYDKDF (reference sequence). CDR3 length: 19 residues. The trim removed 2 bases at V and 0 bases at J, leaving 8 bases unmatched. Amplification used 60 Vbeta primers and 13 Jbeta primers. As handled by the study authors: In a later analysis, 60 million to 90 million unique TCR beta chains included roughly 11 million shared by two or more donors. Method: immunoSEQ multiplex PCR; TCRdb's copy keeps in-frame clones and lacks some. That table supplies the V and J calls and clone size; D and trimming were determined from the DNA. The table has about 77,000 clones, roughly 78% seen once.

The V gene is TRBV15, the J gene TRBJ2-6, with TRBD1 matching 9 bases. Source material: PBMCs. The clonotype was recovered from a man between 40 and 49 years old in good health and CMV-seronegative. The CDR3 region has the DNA TGTGCCACCAGCAGAACAAGGACAGGGGCCAACTCTGGGGCCAACGTCCTGACTTTC. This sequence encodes CATSRTRTGANSGANVLTF. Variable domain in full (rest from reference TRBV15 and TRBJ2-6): DAMVIQNPRYQVTQFGKPVTLSCSQTLNHNVMYWYQQKSSQAPKLLFHYYDKDFNNEADTPDNFQSRRPNTSFCFLDIRSPGLGDTAMYLCATSRTRTGANSGANVLTFGAGSRLTVL.